These 27 T cell receptor beta chains share one sample of origin, sequenced in a study of blood T cells in healthy people across ages. Alongside a J-beta primer mix, a sample-barcoded 5' primer served in a second PCR lasting about 7 to 11 cycles. MiXCR, run by TCRdb on the 5' RACE reads, gives a single entry per CDR3 protein. The repertoire holds roughly 800,000 distinct CDR3 sequences, with more than 20% as singletons. The same sample was also studied in work on T cells of mothers and their children.

Sequenced sample: blood. Receptors originate from a boy aged 5 to 17 in good health.

This clonotype occurred a few times. V gene TRBV29-1 combines with J gene TRBJ2-5; no clear D. Trimming took off 4 bases at V and 5 bases at J, with 14 bases between the two ends. The germline gives CDR1 SQVTM, CDR2 ANQGSEA. The CDR3 sequence is 13 residues long. CDR3: CSVGVENQETQYF. In nucleotides, the CDR3 is TGCAGCGTTGGAGTGGAGAATCAGGAGACCCAGTACTTC.

A few counts support this clonotype. V gene TRBV15 combines with J gene TRBJ2-3, with a tentative D call TRBD1 (5 bases). V lost 0 bases and J lost 5, with 15 bases in between. Germline V lookup: CDR1 LNHNV, CDR2 YYDKDF (reference sequence). The CDR3 is 16 amino acids. The CDR3 is CATSRDLGVGKDTQYF. In DNA, the CDR3 is TGTGCCACCAGCAGAGATCTAGGGGTAGGGAAAGATACGCAGTATTTT.

The chain links TRBV9 to TRBJ2-5; D remains unclear. The tail of the sequence fits TRBJ2-1 better, so the J call may be wrong. The CDR3 runs to 14 residues. CDR1 and CDR2 (germline): SGDLS, YYNGEE. The DNA of the CDR3 is TGTGCCAGCAGCGTAGATTGGGGAACGAATGAGCAGTTCTTC. The encoded protein is CASSVDWGTNEQFF.

The rearrangement joins TRBV27 to TRBJ2-5; 11 bases agree with TRBD2. The DNA end is more similar to TRBJ2-1, so the J call may be wrong. Germline assignment: CDR1 MNHEY and CDR2 SMNVEV (reference sequence). The CDR3 covers 16 residues. The CDR3 protein is CASSLFGSGGGNEQFF. The CDR3 DNA reads as TGTGCCAGCAGTTTATTCGGTAGCGGGGGGGGCAATGAGCAGTTCTTC.

This rearrangement joins TRBV7-2 to TRBJ2-2; D tentatively reads TRBD1 or TRBD2 (7 bases each). CDR1 and CDR2 (germline): SGHTA, FQGNSA. This CDR3 spans 15 amino acids. Between the trimmed V and J ends, which lost 6 bases and 6 bases, there was a span of 17 bases. CDR3 sequence reads: CASSLFRGGAGELFF. The CDR3 region has the DNA TGTGCCAGCAGTCTGTTCAGGGGGGGGGCCGGGGAGCTGTTTTTT.

The chain recombines TRBV7-9 with TRBJ2-7, with 15 bases lining up with TRBD2. CDR3 length equals 19 residues. Germline-derived CDR1 and CDR2 are SEHNR and FQNEAQ (reference sequence). Trimming took 5 bases from V and 3 from J; bases not matched to a gene: 14. The CDR3 nucleotides are TGTGCCAGCAGCAATAGGGATGGACTAGCGGGGGGGCTCAACTACGAGCAGTACTTC. Its protein product is CASSNRDGLAGGLNYEQYF. Using reference TRBV7-9 and TRBJ2-7 for the parts outside the CDR3, the full variable domain is DTGVSQNPRHKITKRGQNVTFRCDPISEHNRLYWYRQTLGQGPEFLTYFQNEAQLEKSRLLSDRFSAERPKGSFSTLEIQRTEQGDSAMYLCASSNRDGLAGGLNYEQYFGPGTRLTVT.

J is TRBJ1-2 and V is TRBV20-1; D unresolved. The CDR3 extends over 13 amino acids. Germline V gene lookup returns CDR1 DFQATT and CDR2 SNEGSKA (reference sequence). V lost 0 bases and J lost 4, with 9 bases in between. This CDR3 is CSARDGRSYGYTF. CDR3 in DNA: TGCAGTGCTAGAGACGGACGCAGCTATGGCTACACCTTC.

The chain combines TRBV15 with TRBJ2-4; TRBD1 matches at 7 bases. The CDR3 has 16 amino acids. Germline CDR1 reads LNHNV; CDR2 reads YYDKDF (reference sequence). The CDR3 DNA sequence: TGTGATCGCGTAGGACAGGAAGGACTTACCAAAAACATTCAGTACTTC. This encodes CDRVGQEGLTKNIQYF.

V gene TRBV28 combines with J gene TRBJ1-2, with a tentative D call TRBD1 (6 bases). With 6 bases removed from V and 4 bases from J, the gap between germline ends came to 15 bases. CDR1 and CDR2 (germline): MDHEN, SYDVKM. The CDR3 is made up of 14 amino acids. In nucleotides, the CDR3 is TGTGCCAGCAGAACCAGTTGGGGGGCCTATGGCTACACCTTC. Protein product: CASRTSWGAYGYTF.

The J gene is TRBJ2-1, the V gene TRBV29-1; 8 bases agree with TRBD2. The germline gives CDR1 SQVTM, CDR2 ANQGSEA. The CDR3 runs to 16 residues. V dropped 3 bases and J dropped 0; count of bases not matched to a gene: 7. CDR3 bases: TGCAGCGTTGAGGAGCGGGGGACAAGCTCCTACAATGAGCAGTTCTTC. Protein: CSVEERGTSSYNEQFF.

The table lists this clonotype with a few counts. CDR3 coding DNA: TGTGCCAGCAGCTCATTCAGGGGACTAAACACCGGGGAGCTGTTTTTT. Its protein is CASSSFRGLNTGELFF. J is TRBJ2-2 and V is TRBV7-9; D may be TRBD2 (7 bases). CDR3 length equals 16 residues. V was pared by 4 bases and J by 2 bases, with 14 bases between. Germline values: CDR1 SEHNR, CDR2 FQNEAQ (reference sequence).

In this sample, this clonotype turned up a few times. This chain joins TRBV7-2 and TRBJ2-7; D uncertain. The CDR3 consists of 14 residues. V gave up 0 bases and J gave up 4 bases, with 10 bases separating them. Germline-derived CDR1 and CDR2 are SGHTA and FQGNSA. DNA for the CDR3: TGTGCCAGCAGCTTAGCAGGCTATCTATACGAGCAGTACTTC. Its protein product is CASSLAGYLYEQYF. Using reference TRBV7-2 and TRBJ2-7 for the parts outside the CDR3, the full variable domain is GAGVSQSPSNKVTEKGKDVELRCDPISGHTALYWYRQSLGQGLEFLIYFQGNSAPDKSGLPSDRFSAERTGGSVSTLTIQRTQQEDSAVYLCASSLAGYLYEQYFGPGTRLTVT.

There are a few counts of this clonotype. The chain joins TRBV29-1 to TRBJ2-3; D gene uncertain. V was shortened by 7 bases and J by 3 bases, with 17 bases between the two germline ends. Germline V gene lookup returns CDR1 SQVTM and CDR2 ANQGSEA. The CDR3 spans 14 residues. CDR3 nucleotides: TGCAGCGCTCCATCGGGCTTTGATACAGATACGCAGTATTTT. This translates into CSAPSGFDTDTQYF.

This sequence joins TRBV5-4 and TRBJ2-2; D perhaps matches TRBD2 (6 bases). V was clipped by 4 bases and J by 4 bases, with 14 bases between them. The germline CDR1 and CDR2 sequences are SGHNT and YYREEE (reference sequence). The CDR3 has 15 residues. The CDR3 region has the DNA TGTGCCAGCAGCCCTTGGGACGGGAGCACCGGGGAGCTGTTTTTT. Translated: CASSPWDGSTGELFF.

This clonotype was counted only a few times. The chain carries TRBV12-3 or TRBV12-4 and TRBJ1-1; D unresolved. The V gene lost 0 bases and the J gene lost 8 bases, with 13 bases spanning the gap. The CDR3 length is 14 residues. The CDR3 DNA follows: TGTGCCAGCAGTTTAGCCTGGATTGCCGAAGAAGCTTTCTTT. Residues: CASSLAWIAEEAFF.

This clonotype turned up a few times. The rearrangement links TRBV24-1 to TRBJ1-5; unclear D gene. CDR1 is KGHDR, CDR2 SFDVKD, per germline. V lost 5 bases and J lost 1, with 8 bases in between. CDR3 length: 14 amino acids. The CDR3 coding sequence is TGTGCCACCAGTGGGGAGGGAAGCAATCAGCCCCAGCATTTT. This gives the protein CATSGEGSNQPQHF.

This sequence joins TRBV2 and TRBJ2-7; D remains ambiguous. V shed 7 bases and J shed 7 bases, with 8 bases lying between them. Germline V gene data show CDR1 as SNHLY and CDR2 as FYNNEI. CDR3 length: 10 residues. The CDR3 DNA sequence: TGTGCCAGCAAGGCGGAAGAGCAGTACTTC. Its protein is CASKAEEQYF.

The chain carries TRBV12-3 or TRBV12-4 and TRBJ2-5; no definite D call. With 4 bases removed from V and 2 bases from J, the gap between germline ends came to 17 bases. The CDR3 is 16 amino acids. The CDR3 is CASSSPLGSLQETQYF. DNA for the CDR3: TGTGCCAGCAGTTCCCCCCTTGGCAGCCTTCAAGAGACCCAGTACTTC.

The CDR3 sequence is CASSGDREQETQYF. The CDR3 DNA reads TGTGCCAGCAGTGGTGATCGGGAACAAGAGACCCAGTACTTC. This chain links TRBV25-1 with TRBJ2-5; weak D call: TRBD2 (5 bases). The V gene lost 4 bases and the J gene lost 2 bases, with 11 bases spanning the gap. This CDR3 contains 14 residues. The V gene's germline CDR1 is MGHDK and CDR2 SYGVNS.

The gene calls are TRBV7-9 and TRBJ2-5; D remains ambiguous. The CDR3 is made up of 15 amino acids. The germline V and J ends were trimmed by 1 base and 2 bases, with 11 bases remaining between them. Germline values: CDR1 SEHNR, CDR2 FQNEAQ (reference sequence). The CDR3 sequence is CASSLVSGAQETQYF. As DNA, the CDR3 is TGTGCCAGCAGCTTAGTATCAGGAGCTCAAGAGACCCAGTACTTC. The variable domain in full, completed from reference TRBV7-9 and TRBJ2-5, reads DTGVSQNPRHKITKRGQNVTFRCDPISEHNRLYWYRQTLGQGPEFLTYFQNEAQLEKSRLLSDRFSAERPKGSFSTLEIQRTEQGDSAMYLCASSLVSGAQETQYFGPGTRLLVL.

CDR3 nucleotides: TGTGCCAGCAGCTCCTTGGGAAGGGGGCGAGTGGATCTCTATGGCTACACCTTC. Amino acid sequence: CASSSLGRGRVDLYGYTF. This rearrangement joins TRBV7-9 to TRBJ1-2, with 7 bases aligning to TRBD1. The CDR3 runs to 18 residues. J lost 4 bases, V lost 4 bases, and 18 bases had no gene match. Germline-derived CDR1 and CDR2 are SEHNR and FQNEAQ (reference sequence).

This clonotype was observed a handful of times. V usage is TRBV10-3 and J usage is TRBJ2-2, with D unresolved. Germline loops: CDR1 ENHRY, CDR2 SYGVKD. The CDR3 has 14 amino acids. The V gene lost 2 bases and the J gene lost 6 bases, with 10 bases spanning the gap. The CDR3 nucleotides read TGTGCCATCAGTGAGGGGATCTTCGCCGGGGAGCTGTTTTTT. The encoded protein is CAISEGIFAGELFF.

This clonotype was detected only a few times. Its ends do not fully match the called genes, so a read error is possible. The chain couples TRBV6-4 to TRBJ1-2; 9 nucleotides agree with TRBD1. This CDR3 spans 14 amino acids. Germline CDR1 MRHNA, CDR2 SNTAGT. For the CDR3, the DNA is TGTGCCAGCAACAATACAGGGGGCCACTACGGCTACACCTTC. This encodes CASNNTGGHYGYTF.

The genes are TRBV29-1 and TRBJ2-7; D uncertain. V lost 6 bases and J 2 bases, leaving 17 bases between the germline ends. The CDR3 has 14 amino acids. The germline V gene encodes CDR1 SQVTM and CDR2 ANQGSEA. DNA for the CDR3: TGCAGCGTGGGCACCCTTAAGACCCCCTACGAGCAGTACTTC. It is translated as CSVGTLKTPYEQYF.

This sequence joins TRBV28 and TRBJ2-4, with TRBD1 as a possible D gene (5 bases). This CDR3 contains 14 residues. V was pared by 6 bases and J by 1 base, with 10 bases between. The germline gives CDR1 MDHEN, CDR2 SYDVKM. CDR3 protein: CASRSHRAKNIQYF. The CDR3 bases are TGTGCCAGCAGATCCCACAGGGCCAAAAACATTCAGTACTTC.

This chain uses TRBV20-1 with TRBJ1-1; D is unresolved. The CDR3 runs to 14 residues. V was trimmed by 6 bases and J by 5 bases, leaving 19 bases between them. The germline V gene has CDR1 DFQATT and CDR2 SNEGSKA (reference sequence). As DNA, the CDR3 is TGCAGTGCCCTGAGAGCGGCCAGTCGGACTGAAGCTTTCTTT. Protein sequence: CSALRAASRTEAFF.

This clonotype appeared a few times. The chain links TRBV11-1 to TRBJ2-1; D uncertain. The ends were cut back, 0 bases at V and 8 bases at J, with 11 bases in the middle. This CDR3 comprises 14 residues. CDR1 and CDR2 from the germline V gene are SGHAT and FQDESV (reference sequence). The CDR3 region is CASSLATVDDEQFF. The DNA for the CDR3 is TGTGCCAGCAGCTTAGCTACTGTCGACGATGAGCAGTTCTTC.